One TCR beta chain is described in this entry. These data come from a study of technical replicates of blood from a handful of donors. Profiled with immunoSEQ multiplex PCR; TCRdb holds only in-frame clones, not every one. Of around 92,000 clones in the sample, almost 96% were seen once. The CDR3 consists of 18 residues. V was clipped by 2 bases and J by 5 bases; unmatched bases: 14. CDR1 is SGHRS and CDR2 is YFSETQ in the germline V gene. This TCR was sampled from a human donor in good health. This rearrangement joins TRBV5-1 to TRBJ1-4, with TRBD1 identical over 8 bases. Specimen: T cells isolated from PBMCs. In DNA form, the CDR3 reads TGCGCCAGCAGCTTCGAGAGGACAGGGACGGGGTGGAATGAAAAACTGTTTTTT. Translation: CASSFERTGTGWNEKLFF.